These T cell receptor beta chains were read from a single sample in a study of cytomegalovirus exposure and HLA in healthy donors. Data came from immunoSEQ multiplex PCR; TCRdb stores just in-frame clones and leaves some out. The data hold around 180,000 clones, with approximately 88% observed a single time. The sample consisted of PBMCs. These TCRs come from a boy aged 5 to 17 in good health and CMV-seronegative. CDR3s include the opening cysteine and the closing phenylalanine or tryptophan. The order of the fields is clone size, J gene, V gene, CDR3 protein. Expanded clones get a size class; other rows say once, few or many, or leave the size out.

clone_size: -
j_call: TRBJ2-5
v_call: TRBV5-4
cdr3_aa: CASSLTSLYQETQYF

clone_size: once
j_call: TRBJ2-2
v_call: TRBV9
cdr3_aa: CASSVVSSAKGGELFF

clone_size: -
j_call: TRBJ2-1
v_call: TRBV30
cdr3_aa: CAWTVGRGFYNEQFF

clone_size: once
j_call: TRBJ1-1
v_call: TRBV7-9
cdr3_aa: CASSQQRRGLQSNTEAFF

clone_size: -
j_call: TRBJ1-1
v_call: TRBV11-3
cdr3_aa: CASSQTQGSEAFF

clone_size: -
j_call: TRBJ1-2
v_call: TRBV15
cdr3_aa: CATSGGRTGNYGYTF

clone_size: -
j_call: TRBJ2-3
v_call: TRBV6-5
cdr3_aa: CASSYSGRPFTDTQYF

clone_size: -
j_call: TRBJ1-2
v_call: TRBV29-1
cdr3_aa: CSVGDRENTF

clone_size: -
j_call: TRBJ2-5
v_call: TRBV28
cdr3_aa: CASSLSGGGLREQYF

clone_size: -
j_call: TRBJ2-2
v_call: TRBV28
cdr3_aa: CASSPGDRVTGELFF

clone_size: -
j_call: TRBJ1-1
v_call: TRBV13
cdr3_aa: CASSIQGITEAFF

clone_size: few
j_call: TRBJ2-6
v_call: TRBV7-2
cdr3_aa: CASSLISSGANVLTF

clone_size: few
j_call: TRBJ2-1
v_call: TRBV7-2
cdr3_aa: CASSSGLAGDYNEQFF

clone_size: -
j_call: TRBJ2-1
v_call: TRBV4-1
cdr3_aa: CASSQLGLPTRQFF

clone_size: -
j_call: TRBJ2-5
v_call: TRBV7-3
cdr3_aa: CASSLSRGGAGETQYF

clone_size: -
j_call: TRBJ1-1
v_call: TRBV9
cdr3_aa: CASSVARGNTEAFF

clone_size: -
j_call: TRBJ2-5
v_call: TRBV7-9
cdr3_aa: CASSLAGLDETQYF

clone_size: -
j_call: TRBJ1-2
v_call: TRBV21-1
cdr3_aa: CASSKPDRGRNYGYTF

clone_size: -
j_call: TRBJ2-2
v_call: TRBV25-1
cdr3_aa: CASTTGRGTGELFF

clone_size: -
j_call: TRBJ1-1
v_call: TRBV6-5
cdr3_aa: CASMQGGTEAFF

clone_size: -
j_call: TRBJ2-3
v_call: TRBV2
cdr3_aa: CASRGKGAGGTDTQYF

clone_size: -
j_call: TRBJ2-5
v_call: TRBV6-4
cdr3_aa: CASSDPVPQTGGREETQYF

clone_size: once
j_call: TRBJ2-1
v_call: TRBV30
cdr3_aa: CAWIGDNGLAGRINEQFF

clone_size: -
j_call: TRBJ2-5
v_call: TRBV27
cdr3_aa: CASSAQGREQYF

clone_size: -
j_call: TRBJ1-1
v_call: TRBV15
cdr3_aa: CATGTGLTEAFF

clone_size: -
j_call: TRBJ1-4
v_call: TRBV15
cdr3_aa: CATSRDPTYEDEKLFF

clone_size: -
j_call: TRBJ2-5
v_call: TRBV7-7
cdr3_aa: CASRSISGGAEETQYF

clone_size: -
j_call: TRBJ2-3
v_call: TRBV12-5
cdr3_aa: CASGMGQSPLNTDTQYF

clone_size: -
j_call: TRBJ1-5
v_call: TRBV6-8
cdr3_aa: CASSYSRDREFCCNQPQHF

clone_size: -
j_call: TRBJ2-6
v_call: TRBV7-3
cdr3_aa: CASSFRTPGANVLTF

clone_size: -
j_call: TRBJ2-2
v_call: TRBV5-6
cdr3_aa: CASREGGPGELFF

clone_size: -
j_call: TRBJ1-2
v_call: TRBV30
cdr3_aa: CAWSQKAGVRANYGYTF

clone_size: few
j_call: TRBJ1-1
v_call: TRBV9
cdr3_aa: CASSVQVQNTEAFF

clone_size: -
j_call: TRBJ2-5
v_call: TRBV4-2
cdr3_aa: CASSQYRPGLAGGRGETQYF

clone_size: -
j_call: TRBJ2-7
v_call: TRBV15
cdr3_aa: CATSRDREGYEQYF

clone_size: few
j_call: TRBJ1-1
v_call: TRBV27
cdr3_aa: CASSSAGTYTEAFF

clone_size: few
j_call: TRBJ1-1
v_call: TRBV4-1
cdr3_aa: CASSQVAEGTEAFF

clone_size: -
j_call: TRBJ1-6
v_call: TRBV9
cdr3_aa: CASSVKDRDLSPLHF

clone_size: -
j_call: TRBJ1-1
v_call: TRBV6-5
cdr3_aa: CASSYTAGENTEAFF

clone_size: -
j_call: TRBJ2-7
v_call: TRBV28
cdr3_aa: CASSSLFQGSEQYF

clone_size: -
j_call: TRBJ1-2
v_call: TRBV19
cdr3_aa: CASSWWGDSPYGYTF

clone_size: -
j_call: TRBJ2-3
v_call: TRBV5-4
cdr3_aa: CASSPQRGPGTQYF

clone_size: -
j_call: TRBJ1-5
v_call: TRBV30
cdr3_aa: CAHGQGFNQPQHF

clone_size: -
j_call: TRBJ2-7
v_call: TRBV9
cdr3_aa: CASSVEGTGGAEQYF

clone_size: -
j_call: TRBJ1-4
v_call: TRBV5-1
cdr3_aa: CASSNIGTNEKLFF

clone_size: -
j_call: TRBJ2-1
v_call: TRBV29-1
cdr3_aa: CSVVVYNEQFF

clone_size: -
j_call: TRBJ1-3
v_call: TRBV7-6
cdr3_aa: CASSEGQGYSGNTIYF

clone_size: -
j_call: TRBJ1-1
v_call: TRBV29-1
cdr3_aa: CSVPGAGGTEAFF

clone_size: -
j_call: TRBJ2-7
v_call: TRBV11-2
cdr3_aa: CASSLDPGDSSGPQYF

clone_size: -
j_call: TRBJ2-1
v_call: TRBV5-1
cdr3_aa: CASIGGFNEQFF

clone_size: -
j_call: TRBJ1-5
v_call: TRBV6-1
cdr3_aa: CASRVWDRENQPQHF

clone_size: -
j_call: TRBJ2-1
v_call: TRBV9
cdr3_aa: CASRQGLAGNEQFF

clone_size: -
j_call: TRBJ2-1
v_call: TRBV30
cdr3_aa: CAWSEGPRRGAIEQFF

clone_size: -
j_call: TRBJ2-1
v_call: TRBV7-9
cdr3_aa: CATTSGTYNEQFF

clone_size: -
j_call: TRBJ1-5
v_call: TRBV2
cdr3_aa: CASNPDRGKSQPQHF

clone_size: -
j_call: TRBJ1-6
v_call: TRBV13
cdr3_aa: CASRSTGTDNSPLHF

clone_size: few
j_call: TRBJ2-1
v_call: TRBV9
cdr3_aa: CASSPTGLSYNEQFF